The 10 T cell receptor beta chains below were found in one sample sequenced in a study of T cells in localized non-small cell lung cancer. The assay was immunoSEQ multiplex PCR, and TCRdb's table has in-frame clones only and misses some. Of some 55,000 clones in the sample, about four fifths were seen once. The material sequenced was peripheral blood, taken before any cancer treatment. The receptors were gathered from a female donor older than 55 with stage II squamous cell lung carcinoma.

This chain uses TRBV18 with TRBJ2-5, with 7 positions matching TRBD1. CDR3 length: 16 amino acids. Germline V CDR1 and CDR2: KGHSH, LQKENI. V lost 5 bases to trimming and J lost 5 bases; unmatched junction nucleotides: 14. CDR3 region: CASSITGEGEGETQYF. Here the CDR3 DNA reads TGTGCCAGCTCAATCACAGGGGAAGGAGAAGGGGAGACCCAGTACTTC.

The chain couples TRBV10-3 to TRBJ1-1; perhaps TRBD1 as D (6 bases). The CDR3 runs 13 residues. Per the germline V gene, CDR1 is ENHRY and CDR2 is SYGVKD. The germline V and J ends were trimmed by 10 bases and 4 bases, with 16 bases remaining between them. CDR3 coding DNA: TGTGCCAGTAACAGGGTTGGGGGCACTGAAGCTTTCTTT. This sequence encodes CASNRVGGTEAFF.

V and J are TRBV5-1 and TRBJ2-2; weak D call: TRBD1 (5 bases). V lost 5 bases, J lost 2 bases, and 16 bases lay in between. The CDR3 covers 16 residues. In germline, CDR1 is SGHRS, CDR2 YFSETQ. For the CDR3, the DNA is TGCGCCAGCAGTCCATACGTGGACATCAACACCGGGGAGCTGTTTTTT. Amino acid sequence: CASSPYVDINTGELFF.

CDR3 amino acids: CASSLEGTGTGNTIYF. The CDR3 DNA follows: TGTGCCAGCAGCTTAGAAGGGACAGGGACTGGAAACACCATATATTTT. The chain combines TRBV7-3 with TRBJ1-3; 9 bases match TRBD1. This CDR3 spans 16 amino acids. CDR1 is SGHTA and CDR2 is FQGTGA in the germline V gene. The J segment lost 2 bases and the V segment lost 2 bases, leaving 4 bases of the junction unmatched.

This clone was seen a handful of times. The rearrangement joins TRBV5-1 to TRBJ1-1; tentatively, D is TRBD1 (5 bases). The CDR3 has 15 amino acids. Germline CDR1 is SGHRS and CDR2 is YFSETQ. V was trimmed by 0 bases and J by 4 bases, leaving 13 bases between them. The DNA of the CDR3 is TGCGCCAGCAGCTTGGCGGGAAGGGGTGGCACTGAAGCTTTCTTT. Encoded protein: CASSLAGRGGTEAFF.

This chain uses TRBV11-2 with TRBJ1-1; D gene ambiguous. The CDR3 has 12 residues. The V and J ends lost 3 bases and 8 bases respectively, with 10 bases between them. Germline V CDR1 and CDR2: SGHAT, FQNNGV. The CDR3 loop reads CASSFQNYEAFF. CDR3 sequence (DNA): TGTGCCAGCAGCTTTCAAAATTACGAAGCTTTCTTT.

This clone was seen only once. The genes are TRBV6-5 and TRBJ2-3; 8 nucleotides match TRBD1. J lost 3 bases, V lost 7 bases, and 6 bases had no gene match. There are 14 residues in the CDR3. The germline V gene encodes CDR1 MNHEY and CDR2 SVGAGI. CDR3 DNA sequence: TGTGCCAGCAATACAGGGGGTAGAACAGATACGCAGTATTTT. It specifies CASNTGGRTDTQYF.

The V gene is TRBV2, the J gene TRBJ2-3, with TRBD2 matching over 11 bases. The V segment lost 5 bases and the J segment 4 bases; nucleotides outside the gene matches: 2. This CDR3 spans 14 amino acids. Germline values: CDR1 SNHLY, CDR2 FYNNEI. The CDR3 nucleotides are TGTGCCAGCAGTACTAGCGGGGGTTCAGATACGCAGTATTTT. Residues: CASSTSGGSDTQYF.

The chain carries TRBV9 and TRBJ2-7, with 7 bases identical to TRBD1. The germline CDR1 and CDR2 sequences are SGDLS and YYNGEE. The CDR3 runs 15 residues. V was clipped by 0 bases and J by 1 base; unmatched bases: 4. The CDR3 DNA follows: TGTGCCAGCAGCGTAGATGTGACAGGGTCCTACGAGCAGTACTTC. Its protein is CASSVDVTGSYEQYF.

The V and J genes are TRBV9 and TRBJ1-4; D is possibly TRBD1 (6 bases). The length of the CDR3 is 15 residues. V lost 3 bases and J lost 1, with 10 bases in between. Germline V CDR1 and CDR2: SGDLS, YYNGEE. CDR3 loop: CASSDGQLTNEKLFF. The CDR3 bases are TGTGCCAGCAGCGACGGACAGCTAACTAATGAAAAACTGTTTTTT.